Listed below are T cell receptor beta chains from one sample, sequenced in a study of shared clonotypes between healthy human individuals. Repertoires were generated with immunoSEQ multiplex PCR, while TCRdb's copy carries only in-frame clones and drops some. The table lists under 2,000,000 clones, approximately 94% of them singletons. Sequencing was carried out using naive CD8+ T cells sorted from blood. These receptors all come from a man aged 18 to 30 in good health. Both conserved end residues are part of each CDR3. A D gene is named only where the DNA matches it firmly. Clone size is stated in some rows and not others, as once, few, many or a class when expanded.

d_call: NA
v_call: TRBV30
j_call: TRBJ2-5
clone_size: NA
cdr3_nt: TGTGCCTGGAGTGTCGGGCACACGGGTGAGCAGTACTTC
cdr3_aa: CAWSVGHTGEQYF

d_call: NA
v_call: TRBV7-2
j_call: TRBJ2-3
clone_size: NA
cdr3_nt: TGTGCCAGCAGCTTGAGAGGGTTCACAGATACGCAGTATTTT
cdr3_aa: CASSLRGFTDTQYF

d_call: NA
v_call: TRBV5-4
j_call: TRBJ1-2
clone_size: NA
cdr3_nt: TGTGCCAGCAGCCCGAGCGCTAACTATGGCTACACCTTC
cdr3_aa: CASSPSANYGYTF

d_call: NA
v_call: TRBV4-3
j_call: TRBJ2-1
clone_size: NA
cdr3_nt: TGCGCCAGCAGCCAAGAGGTTTCGGGGACCTCCTACAATGAGCAGTTCTTC
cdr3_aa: CASSQEVSGTSYNEQFF

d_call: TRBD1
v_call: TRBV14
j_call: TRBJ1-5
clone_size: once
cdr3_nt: TGTGCCAGCAGCCACGCCGGGACAGGGAACCAGCCCCAGCATTTT
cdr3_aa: CASSHAGTGNQPQHF

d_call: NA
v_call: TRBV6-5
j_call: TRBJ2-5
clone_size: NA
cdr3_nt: TGTGCCAGCAGTTGGGGAGTAGGCGGAGAGACCCAGTACTTC
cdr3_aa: CASSWGVGGETQYF

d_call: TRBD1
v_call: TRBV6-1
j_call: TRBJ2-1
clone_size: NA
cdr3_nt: TGTGCCAGCAGACCGGACAGGGAATTTAACGAGCAGTTCTTC
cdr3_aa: CASRPDREFNEQFF

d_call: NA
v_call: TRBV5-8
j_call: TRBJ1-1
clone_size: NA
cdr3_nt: TGTGCCAGCAGCCAGCCGGACAGCTTGAACACTGAAGCTTTCTTT
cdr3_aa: CASSQPDSLNTEAFF

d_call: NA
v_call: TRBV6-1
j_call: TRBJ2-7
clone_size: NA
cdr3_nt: TGTGCCAGCAATTTCAGAGGGCCCTACGAGCAGTACTTC
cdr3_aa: CASNFRGPYEQYF

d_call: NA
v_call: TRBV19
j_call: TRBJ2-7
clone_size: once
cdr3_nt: TGTGCCAGTAGATCGGGAATTGGCGAGCAGTACTTC
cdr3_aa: CASRSGIGEQYF

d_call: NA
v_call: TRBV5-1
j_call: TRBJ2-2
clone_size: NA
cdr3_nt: TGCGCCAGCAGCCACAGCGGGGGGACAGGAGACACCGGGGAGCTGTTTTTT
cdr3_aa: CASSHSGGTGDTGELFF

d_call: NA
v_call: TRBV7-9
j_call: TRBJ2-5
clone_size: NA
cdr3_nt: TGTGCCAGCAGTGTGGGGCTTCAAGAGACCCAGTACTTC
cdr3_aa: CASSVGLQETQYF

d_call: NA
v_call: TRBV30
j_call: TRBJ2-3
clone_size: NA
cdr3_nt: TGTGCCTGGGCGGCGACAGCGAGCACAGATACGCAGTATTTT
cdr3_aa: CAWAATASTDTQYF

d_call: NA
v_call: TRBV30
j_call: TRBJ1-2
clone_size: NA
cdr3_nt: TGTGCCTGGAGTGTACTAACGGAATTCTATGGCTACACCTTC
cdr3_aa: CAWSVLTEFYGYTF

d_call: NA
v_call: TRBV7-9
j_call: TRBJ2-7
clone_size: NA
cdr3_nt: TGTGCCAGCACCCTACCGAGCTCCTACGAGCAGTACTTC
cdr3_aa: CASTLPSSYEQYF

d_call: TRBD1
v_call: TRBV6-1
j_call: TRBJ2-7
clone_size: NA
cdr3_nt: TGTGCCAGCAGTGAATTTTCCTTAGGACAGGGGATCTACGAGCAGTACTTC
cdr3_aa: CASSEFSLGQGIYEQYF

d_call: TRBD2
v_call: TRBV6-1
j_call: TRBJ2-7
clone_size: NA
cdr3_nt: TGTGCCAGCAGTAAAGGGACTAGCGGGAGCTCCTACGAGCAGTACTTC
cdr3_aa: CASSKGTSGSSYEQYF

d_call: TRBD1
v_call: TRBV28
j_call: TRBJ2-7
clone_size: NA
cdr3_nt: TGTGCCAGCAGTGGCTATACGACAGGGTACTACGAGCAGTACTTC
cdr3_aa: CASSGYTTGYYEQYF

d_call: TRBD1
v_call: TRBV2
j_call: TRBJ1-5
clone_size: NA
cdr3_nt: TGTGCCAGCAGTGTTTTGCAGGGGGATCAGCCCCAGCATTTT
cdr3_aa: CASSVLQGDQPQHF

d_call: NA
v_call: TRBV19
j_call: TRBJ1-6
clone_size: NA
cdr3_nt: TGTGCCAGTAGTGAGCAGAGCTCCTATAATTCACCCCTCCACTTT
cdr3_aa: CASSEQSSYNSPLHF

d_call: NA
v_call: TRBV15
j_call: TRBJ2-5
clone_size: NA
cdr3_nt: TGTGCCACCAGCAGTGGATATGTGACCCAGTACTTC
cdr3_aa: CATSSGYVTQYF

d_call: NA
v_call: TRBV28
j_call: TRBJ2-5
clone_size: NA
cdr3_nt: TGTGCCACAATGAGGGGCGGGGAGACCCAGTACTTC
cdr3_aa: CATMRGGETQYF

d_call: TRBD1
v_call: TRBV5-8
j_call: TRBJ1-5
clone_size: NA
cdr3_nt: TGTGCCAGCAGCCCGGGACAGCGAGGACAGCCCCAGCATTTT
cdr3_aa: CASSPGQRGQPQHF

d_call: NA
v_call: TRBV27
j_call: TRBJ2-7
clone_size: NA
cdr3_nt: TGTGCCAGCAGTACCTCGGACAGCTACGAGCAGTACTTC
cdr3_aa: CASSTSDSYEQYF

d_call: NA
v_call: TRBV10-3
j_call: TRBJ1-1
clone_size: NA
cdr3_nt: TGTGCCACCCCGGGGCGGGTTAAGGTTAACACTGAAGCTTTCTTT
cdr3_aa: CATPGRVKVNTEAFF

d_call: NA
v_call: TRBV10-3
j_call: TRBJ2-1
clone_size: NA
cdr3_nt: TGTGCCATCAGTGATGTCAGGGGCTCCTACAATGAGCAGTTCTTC
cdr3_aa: CAISDVRGSYNEQFF

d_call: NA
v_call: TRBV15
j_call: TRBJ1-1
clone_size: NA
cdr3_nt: TGTGCCACCAGCAGAGCTGGGAACACTGAAGCTTTCTTT
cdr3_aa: CATSRAGNTEAFF

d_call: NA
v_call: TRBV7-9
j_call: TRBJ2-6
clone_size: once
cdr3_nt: TGTGCCAGCAGCTCAGGTTCTGGGGCCAACGTCCTGACTTTC
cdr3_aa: CASSSGSGANVLTF

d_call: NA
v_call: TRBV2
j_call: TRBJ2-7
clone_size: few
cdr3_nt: TGTGCCAGCAGTCCGGGACTGGGAACCTACGAGCAGTACTTC
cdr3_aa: CASSPGLGTYEQYF

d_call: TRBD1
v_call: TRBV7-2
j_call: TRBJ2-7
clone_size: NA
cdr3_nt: TGTGCCAGCAGCTTAGTATCAGGGGGAATCTTTACCTACGAGCAGTACTTC
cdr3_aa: CASSLVSGGIFTYEQYF

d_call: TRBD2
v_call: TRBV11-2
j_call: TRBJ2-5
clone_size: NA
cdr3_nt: TGTGCCAGCAGCCTGATAGCGGGGTGGAACGGAGAGACCCAGTACTTC
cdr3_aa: CASSLIAGWNGETQYF

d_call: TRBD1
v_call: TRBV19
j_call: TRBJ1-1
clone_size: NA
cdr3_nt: TGTGCCAGTAGTATGCATGAGGGGGCGGGAACTGAAGCTTTCTTT
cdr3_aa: CASSMHEGAGTEAFF

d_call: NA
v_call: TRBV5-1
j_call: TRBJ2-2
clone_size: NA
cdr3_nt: TGCGCCAGCAGCTTGGACAGGGAACTGACCGGGGAGCTGTTTTTT
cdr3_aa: CASSLDRELTGELFF

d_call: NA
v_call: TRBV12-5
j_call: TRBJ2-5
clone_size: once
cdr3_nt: TGTGCTAGTGGTTTGGTAAGGAGGGGTAAAGAGACCCAGTACTTC
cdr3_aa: CASGLVRRGKETQYF

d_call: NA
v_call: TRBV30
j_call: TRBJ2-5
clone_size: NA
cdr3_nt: TGTGCCTGGAGTTTTAGACAGAAATTCGATCAAGAGACCCAGTACTTC
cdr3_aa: CAWSFRQKFDQETQYF

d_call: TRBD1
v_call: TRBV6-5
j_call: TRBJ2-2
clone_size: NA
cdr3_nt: TGTGCCAGCAGCTCCGGGACAGGGGGCACCGGGGAGCTGTTTTTT
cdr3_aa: CASSSGTGGTGELFF

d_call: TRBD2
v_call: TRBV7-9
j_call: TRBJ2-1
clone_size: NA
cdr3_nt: TGTGCCAGCAGCTTAGCTAGCGGGGGAATCTACAATGAGCAGTTCTTC
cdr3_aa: CASSLASGGIYNEQFF

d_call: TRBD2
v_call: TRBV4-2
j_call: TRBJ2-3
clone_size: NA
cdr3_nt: TGTGCCAGCAGCCAAGAGCGGACTAGCGCATCAGATACGCAGTATTTT
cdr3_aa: CASSQERTSASDTQYF

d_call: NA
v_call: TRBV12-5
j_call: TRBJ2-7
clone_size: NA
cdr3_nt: TGTGCTAGTGGTTTGCCCAAAAGTGGAGCTAGCCCCTACCTTTTTTACGAGCAGTACTTC
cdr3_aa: CASGLPKSGASPYLFYEQYF

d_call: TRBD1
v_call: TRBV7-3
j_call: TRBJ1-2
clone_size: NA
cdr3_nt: TGTGCCAGCAGCGATCGGGACAGACGCCCCTATGGCTACACCTTC
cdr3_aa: CASSDRDRRPYGYTF

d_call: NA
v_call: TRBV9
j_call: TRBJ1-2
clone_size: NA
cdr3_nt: TGTGCCAGCAGCACAGGACAGATGTCTAGATATGGCTACACCTTC
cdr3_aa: CASSTGQMSRYGYTF

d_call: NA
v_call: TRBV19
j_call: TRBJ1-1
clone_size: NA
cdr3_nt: TGTGCCAGTAGAGGGGCGGGGTATCGCACTGAAGCTTTCTTT
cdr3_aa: CASRGAGYRTEAFF

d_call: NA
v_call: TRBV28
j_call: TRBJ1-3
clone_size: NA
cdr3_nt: TGTGCCAGCAGTCTCGACAACTCTGGAAACACCATATATTTT
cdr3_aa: CASSLDNSGNTIYF

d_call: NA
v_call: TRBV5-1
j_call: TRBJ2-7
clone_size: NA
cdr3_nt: TGCGCCAGCAGCTCTCTAGCGCCCGCACCCTACGAGCAGTACTTC
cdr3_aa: CASSSLAPAPYEQYF

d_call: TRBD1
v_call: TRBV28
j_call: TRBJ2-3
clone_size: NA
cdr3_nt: TGTGCCAGCCGGGCCCAGGGGGCCAATACGCAGTATTTT
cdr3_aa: CASRAQGANTQYF

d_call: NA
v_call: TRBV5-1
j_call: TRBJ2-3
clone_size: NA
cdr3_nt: TGCGCCAGCAGCCCCGGGGAAGTGGGCACAGATACGCAGTATTTT
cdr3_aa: CASSPGEVGTDTQYF

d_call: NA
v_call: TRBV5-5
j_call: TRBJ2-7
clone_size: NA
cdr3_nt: TGTGCCAGCCGCCCAGGATTGGTGAGCGAGCAGTACTTC
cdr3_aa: CASRPGLVSEQYF

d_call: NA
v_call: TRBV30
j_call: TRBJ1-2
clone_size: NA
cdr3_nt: TGTGCCTGGAGTGTAGGGGGAGCTCATATAAATGGCTACACCTTC
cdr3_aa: CAWSVGGAHINGYTF

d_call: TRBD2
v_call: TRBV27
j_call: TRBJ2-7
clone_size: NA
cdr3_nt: TGTGCCAGCAGTTTACAACTCCTAGCGGGGGGCTCCTACGAGCAGTACTTC
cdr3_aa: CASSLQLLAGGSYEQYF

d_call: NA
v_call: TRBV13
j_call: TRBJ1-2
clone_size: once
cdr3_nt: TGTGCCAGCAGCTTAGGGGGGGCGAACTCTGACTATGGCTACACCTTC
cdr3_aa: CASSLGGANSDYGYTF

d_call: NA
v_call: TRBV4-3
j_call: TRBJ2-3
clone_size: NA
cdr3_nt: TGCGCCAGCAGCGACGCGGGACAGCCCTTGGAGACAGATACGCAGTATTTT
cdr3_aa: CASSDAGQPLETDTQYF

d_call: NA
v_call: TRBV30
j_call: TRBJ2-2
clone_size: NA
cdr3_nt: TGTGCCTGGAGAGACGACGGGGAGCTGTTTTTT
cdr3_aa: CAWRDDGELFF

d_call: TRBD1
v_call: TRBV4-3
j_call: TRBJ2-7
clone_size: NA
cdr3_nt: TGCGCCAGCAGCCATTCATGGGACAGGGAGGACGCCTACGAGCAGTACTTC
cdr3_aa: CASSHSWDREDAYEQYF

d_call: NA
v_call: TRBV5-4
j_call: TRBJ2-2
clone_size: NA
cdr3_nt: TGTGCCAGCAGCTTGGAAGCGAACACCGGGGAGCTGTTTTTT
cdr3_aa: CASSLEANTGELFF

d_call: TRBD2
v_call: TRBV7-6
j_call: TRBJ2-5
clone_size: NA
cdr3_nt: TGTGCCAGCAGTTCCGAGGCAGGACTAGCCCTGACGGGGGAGACCCAGTACTTC
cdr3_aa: CASSSEAGLALTGETQYF